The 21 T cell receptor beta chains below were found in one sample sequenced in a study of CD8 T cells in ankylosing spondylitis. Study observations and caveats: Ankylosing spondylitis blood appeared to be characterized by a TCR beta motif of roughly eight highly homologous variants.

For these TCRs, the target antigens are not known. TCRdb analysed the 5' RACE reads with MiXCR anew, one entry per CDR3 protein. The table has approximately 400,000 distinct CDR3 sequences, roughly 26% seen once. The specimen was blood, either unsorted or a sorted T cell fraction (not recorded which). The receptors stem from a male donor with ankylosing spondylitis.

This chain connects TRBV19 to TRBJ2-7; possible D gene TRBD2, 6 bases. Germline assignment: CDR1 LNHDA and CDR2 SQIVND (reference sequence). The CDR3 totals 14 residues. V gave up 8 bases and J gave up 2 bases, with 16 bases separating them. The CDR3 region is CASLARERPYEQYF. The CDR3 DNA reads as TGTGCCAGTCTTGCCCGGGAGAGACCCTACGAGCAGTACTTC.

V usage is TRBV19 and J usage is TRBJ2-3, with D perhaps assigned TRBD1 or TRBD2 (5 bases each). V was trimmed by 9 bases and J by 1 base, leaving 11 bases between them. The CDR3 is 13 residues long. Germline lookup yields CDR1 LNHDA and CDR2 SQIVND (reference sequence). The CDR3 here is CASGDGGTDTQYF. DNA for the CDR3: TGTGCCAGCGGGGACGGTGGCACAGATACGCAGTATTTT.

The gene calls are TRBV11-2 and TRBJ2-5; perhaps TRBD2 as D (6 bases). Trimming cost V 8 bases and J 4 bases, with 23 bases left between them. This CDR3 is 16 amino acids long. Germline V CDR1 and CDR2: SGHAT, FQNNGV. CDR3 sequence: CASGLTRSGGGETQYF. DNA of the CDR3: TGTGCCAGCGGGTTAACTCGAAGTGGGGGAGGAGAGACCCAGTACTTC.

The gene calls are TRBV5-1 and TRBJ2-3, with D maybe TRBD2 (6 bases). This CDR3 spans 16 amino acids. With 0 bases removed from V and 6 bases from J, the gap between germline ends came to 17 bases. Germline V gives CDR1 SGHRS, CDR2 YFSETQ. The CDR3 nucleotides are TGCGCCAGCAGCTTGGGGGACTTCCGAGCAGGCGATACGCAGTATTTT. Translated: CASSLGDFRAGDTQYF.

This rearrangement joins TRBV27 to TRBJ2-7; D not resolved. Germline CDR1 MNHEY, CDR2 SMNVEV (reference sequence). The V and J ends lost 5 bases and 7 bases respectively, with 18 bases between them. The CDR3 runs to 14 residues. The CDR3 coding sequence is TGTGCCAGCAGTCCGAGGACCTCGAGGAGAGAGCAGTACTTC. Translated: CASSPRTSRREQYF.

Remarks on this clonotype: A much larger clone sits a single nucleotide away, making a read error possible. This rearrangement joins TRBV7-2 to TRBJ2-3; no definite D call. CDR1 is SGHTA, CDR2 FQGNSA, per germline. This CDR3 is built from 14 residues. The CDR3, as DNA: TGTGCCGGCAGCTTTATCTCTTCGGGAGATACGCAGTATTTT. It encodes CAGSFISSGDTQYF.

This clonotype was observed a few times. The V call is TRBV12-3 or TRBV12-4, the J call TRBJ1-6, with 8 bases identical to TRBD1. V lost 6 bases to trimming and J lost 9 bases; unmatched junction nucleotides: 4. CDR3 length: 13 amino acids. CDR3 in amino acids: CASRDREVSPLHF. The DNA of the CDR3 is TGTGCCAGCAGGGACAGGGAGGTTTCACCCCTCCACTTT.

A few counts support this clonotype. The CDR3 sequence: CASSLTATPGNTIYF. For the CDR3, the DNA is TGCGCCAGCAGCTTGACAGCTACCCCTGGAAACACCATATATTTT. This chain joins TRBV5-1 and TRBJ1-3, with D uncertain. CDR3 length equals 15 residues. Trimming shortened V by 1 base and J by 2 bases, and 10 bases separated the two germline ends. Looked up from germline, CDR1 is SGHRS and CDR2 is YFSETQ.

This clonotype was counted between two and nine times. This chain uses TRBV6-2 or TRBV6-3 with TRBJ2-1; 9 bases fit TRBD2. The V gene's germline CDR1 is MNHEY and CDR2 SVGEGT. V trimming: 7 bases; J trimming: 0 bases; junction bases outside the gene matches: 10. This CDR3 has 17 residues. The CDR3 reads CASTPLTSGLSYNEQFF. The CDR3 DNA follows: TGTGCCAGCACGCCACTTACTAGCGGGCTCTCCTACAATGAGCAGTTCTTC.

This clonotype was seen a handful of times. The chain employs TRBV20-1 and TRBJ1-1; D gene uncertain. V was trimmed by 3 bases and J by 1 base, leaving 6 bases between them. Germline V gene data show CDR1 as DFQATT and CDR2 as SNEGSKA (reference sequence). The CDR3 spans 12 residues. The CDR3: CSASRTNTEAFF. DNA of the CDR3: TGCAGTGCTAGTCGAACGAACACTGAAGCTTTCTTT.

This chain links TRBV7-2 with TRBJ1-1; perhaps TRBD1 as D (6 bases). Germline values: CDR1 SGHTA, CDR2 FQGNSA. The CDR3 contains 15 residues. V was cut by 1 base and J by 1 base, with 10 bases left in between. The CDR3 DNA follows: TGTGCCAGCAGCTTAGAGGGACATCAGAACACTGAAGCTTTCTTT. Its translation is CASSLEGHQNTEAFF. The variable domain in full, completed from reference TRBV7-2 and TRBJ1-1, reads GAGVSQSPSNKVTEKGKDVELRCDPISGHTALYWYRQSLGQGLEFLIYFQGNSAPDKSGLPSDRFSAERTGGSVSTLTIQRTQQEDSAVYLCASSLEGHQNTEAFFGQGTRLTVV.

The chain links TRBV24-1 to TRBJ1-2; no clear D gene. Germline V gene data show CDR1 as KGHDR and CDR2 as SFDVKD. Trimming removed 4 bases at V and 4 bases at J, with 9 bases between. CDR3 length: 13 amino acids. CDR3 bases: TGTGCCACCAGTGACCGGACTGTCTATGGCTACACCTTC. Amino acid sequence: CATSDRTVYGYTF.

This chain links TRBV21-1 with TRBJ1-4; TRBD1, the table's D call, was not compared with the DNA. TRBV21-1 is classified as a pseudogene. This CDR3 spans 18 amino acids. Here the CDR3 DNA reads TGTGCCAGCAGCCAGGGACAGGGATCCGAATTAACTAATGAAAAACTGTTTTTT. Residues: CASSQGQGSELTNEKLFF.

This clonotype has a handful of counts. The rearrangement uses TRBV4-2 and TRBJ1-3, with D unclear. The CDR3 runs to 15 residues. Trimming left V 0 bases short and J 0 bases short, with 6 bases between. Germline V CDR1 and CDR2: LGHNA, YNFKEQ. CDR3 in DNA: TGTGCCAGCAGCCAAGATAGCAGCTCTGGAAACACCATATATTTT. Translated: CASSQDSSSGNTIYF.

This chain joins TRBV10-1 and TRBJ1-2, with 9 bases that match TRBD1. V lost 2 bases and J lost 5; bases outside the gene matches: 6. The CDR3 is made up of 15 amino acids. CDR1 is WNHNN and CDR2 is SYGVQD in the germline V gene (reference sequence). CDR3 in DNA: TGCGCCAGCAGTGAGAGGCTCGGGACAGGGTATGGCTACACCTTC. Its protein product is CASSERLGTGYGYTF.

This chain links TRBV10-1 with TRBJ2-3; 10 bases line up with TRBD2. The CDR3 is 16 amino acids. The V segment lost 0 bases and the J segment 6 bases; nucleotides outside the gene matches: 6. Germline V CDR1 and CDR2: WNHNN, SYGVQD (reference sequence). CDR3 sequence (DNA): TGCGCCAGCAGTGAGTCGAGTTCTAGCGGGAGCGATACGCAGTATTTT. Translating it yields CASSESSSSGSDTQYF.

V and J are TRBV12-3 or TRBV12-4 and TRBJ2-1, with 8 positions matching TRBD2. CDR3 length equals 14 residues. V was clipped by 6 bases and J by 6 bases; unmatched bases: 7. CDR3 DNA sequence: TGTGCCAGCAGCTCCCAGGGGACTAGCAATGAGCAGTTCTTC. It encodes CASSSQGTSNEQFF.

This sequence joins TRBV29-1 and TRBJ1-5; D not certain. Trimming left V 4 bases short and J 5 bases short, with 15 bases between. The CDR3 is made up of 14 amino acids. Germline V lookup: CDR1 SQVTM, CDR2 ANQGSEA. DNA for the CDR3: TGCAGCGTTGCGGTGGGCAACGCCGATCAGCCCCAGCATTTT. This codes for CSVAVGNADQPQHF.

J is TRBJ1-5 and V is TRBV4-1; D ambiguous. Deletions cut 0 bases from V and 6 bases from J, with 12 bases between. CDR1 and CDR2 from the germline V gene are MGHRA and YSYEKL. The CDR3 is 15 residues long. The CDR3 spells CASSQEWGSGQPQHF. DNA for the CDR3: TGCGCCAGCAGCCAAGAGTGGGGTTCGGGTCAGCCCCAGCATTTT.

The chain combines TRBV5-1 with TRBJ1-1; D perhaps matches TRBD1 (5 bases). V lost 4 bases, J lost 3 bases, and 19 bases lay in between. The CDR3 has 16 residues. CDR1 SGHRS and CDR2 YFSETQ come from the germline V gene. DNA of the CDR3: TGCGCCAGCAGCCTTATCGGGGCGCAGTGGGACACTGAAGCTTTCTTT. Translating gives CASSLIGAQWDTEAFF.

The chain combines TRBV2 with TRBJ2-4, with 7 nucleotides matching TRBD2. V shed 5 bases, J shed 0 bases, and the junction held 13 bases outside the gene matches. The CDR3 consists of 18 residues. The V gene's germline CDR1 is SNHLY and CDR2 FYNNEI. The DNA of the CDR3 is TGTGCCAGCAGTACCTCGGCCCCGGGACTACTAGCCAAAAACATTCAGTACTTC. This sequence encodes CASSTSAPGLLAKNIQYF.